This T cell receptor (beta chain) originates from a study of identical twins (dated by TCRdb to the mid-2010s). Background on the whole study: The study deep-sequenced TCR alpha and beta repertoires from monozygotic twins, unrelated adults of various ages and cord blood to test whether fetal clonotypes persist. Replicate twin experiments were performed at different times using different library preparation protocols to rule out contamination. What the research found in general, with its limitations: Invariant T cells such as MAIT and iNKT could partly confound zero-insertion analyses, though diverse VJ usage argued against this for most clonotypes. Compared with coincidental sharing between unrelated individuals, out-of-frame TCR alpha sequences shared between twins showed an excess of sequences with low generation probability. Abundant cord blood beta clonotypes had fewer insertions, young adult naive repertoires showed a similar but weaker trend, and memory repertoires showed no such trend. The excess sharing between twins in beta out-of-frame sequences was weaker because fewer shared sequences reduced the signal-to-noise ratio. In monozygotic twins, out-of-frame TCR alpha sharing was systematically underestimated by recombination models, although the models agreed with sharing between unrelated individuals. Because the same donors could not be followed over many years, conclusions were based on cross-sectional statistical analysis.

Library creation used 5' RACE. The sequencer listed for this sample is Illumina HiSeq 2000. Template switching introduced a universal primer binding site; the final cDNA contained a unique molecular identifier, enabling accurate counting of TCR cDNA molecules. Specific primers in the conserved constant-segment region were used to synthesize first-strand cDNA for the TCR alpha and beta chains. To control for contamination, every cDNA library was double barcoded, receiving both a SMART-Mk sample barcode and Illumina barcodes. TruSeq adapter sequences and Illumina sample barcodes were added in two successive PCR steps. TCR alpha and beta cDNA libraries were sequenced on the Illumina HiSeq platform with custom primers. The study's own analysis went as follows. Raw reads were processed with MiGEC to extract unique molecular identifiers, and MiXCR was used to determine CDR3 positions. Recombination models were inferred per individual with the repgenHMM and IGoR tools using an EM algorithm. Shared clonotype analysis was performed with the tcR package in R, normalizing sharing by the product of cloneset sizes. Out-of-frame nonproductive sequences were analyzed to study raw recombination free of thymic and clonal selection effects. The public sequencing data were trimmed at Q25 with fastp and processed into clonotypes with MiXCR by TCRdb, which kept only in-frame beta chains. A single entry per CDR3 protein holds the most common genes and DNA from its merged rows. The V and J calls reflect TCRdb's pipeline rather than the authors' work. This sample comprises fewer than 900,000 distinct CDR3 sequences, 21% of them detected only once. Jointly, the top ten make up 4.3% of the sample.

This clonotype was observed a few times. There is no known antigen for this receptor. Qualities for individual bases were not recorded, and no much larger clone is one base off. Only healthy Caucasian donors were included. The twin cohort consisted of three pairs of female monozygotic twins, all aged roughly 18 to 30 years. Peripheral blood mononuclear cells were used as the source from which RNA for TCR libraries was isolated. This same sample was also taken into another study, of T cells expressing NK-cell markers. Reported in the second study: TCR beta-chain repertoires were profiled in sorted CD3+CD56+NKG2C+, CD3+CD56+NKG2C- and CD3+CD56-NKG2C+ T-cell subsets from several donors. Seven of the eight sequenced donors were HCMV-seropositive and one was HCMV-seronegative. In several experiments an anti-gammadeltaTCR antibody was added to restrict sorting to alphabetaTCR-expressing T cells. For several donors, the dominant CD3+CD56+NKG2C+ clonotypes were among the top 10 CD8+ clonotypes and accounted for 1.0-7.0% of CD8+ T cells. Those dominant clonotypes were again the most abundant among CD3+CD56-NKG2C+ cells in four donors, at about 25-65%. Whether the expanded NKG2C-expressing T cell clones were specific for HCMV antigens remained unclear. The eight sequenced donors were randomly selected healthy volunteers, three men and five women. HCMV-specific IgG was detected in serum with a commercial ELISA kit to determine HCMV serostatus. Bulk peripheral blood T-cell repertoires were additionally sequenced from unsorted PBMC for six donors. Reads were demultiplexed and grouped by UMI with MIGEC, and clonotypes were assembled and quantified with MiTCR. To exclude erroneous sequences, only TCR cDNA sequences supported by at least two reads were retained. The tcR package was used for downstream repertoire analysis, and clonotypes were matched across fractions by CDR3 nucleotide sequence plus V segment. VDJmatch was used to annotate antigen specificity against VDJdb, with one amino acid substitution in CDR3 permitted.

Sequenced sample: PBMCs. The TCR was taken from a woman aged 18-29 years in good health.

The DNA sequence follows: TGTGCCAGCAGCACCCCACCCGGGACCCAGTACTTC. Its protein product is CASSTPPGTQYF. Recombination linked TRBV7-2 to TRBJ2-5; no D gene can be assigned with confidence. Trimming costs V 5 bases and J 7 bases, and their ends lie 11 bases apart. For CDR1 and CDR2, the germline V gene lists SGHTA and FQGNSA. Its CDR3 holds 12 amino acids, cysteine through phenylalanine. Of the read, only the CDR3 DNA is kept; its 36 bases are in frame from base 1.